This TCR beta chain was sequenced in a study of blood T cell repertoires in COVID-19. Study details: Spain, Italy and the United States supplied samples that represented acute and convalescent COVID-19. Sources were T cells, B-cell-depleted T cells, or PBMCs; the material itself was cDNA or gDNA.

This clone was detected once. CDR3 size: 12 residues. J lost 13 bases, V lost 5 bases, and 6 bases had no gene match. Per the germline V gene, CDR1 is SGHVS and CDR2 is FQNEAQ. As originally analysed: Cell counts per sample came from amplifying reference gene primers. Assay: immunoSEQ multiplex PCR; the TCRdb copy retains only in-frame clones and omits some. V, J and clone size reflect that table, while D and trimming were determined from the DNA. In the table there are approximately 100,000 clones, approximately 88% of which are singletons. Sequencing input: peripheral blood. The source of this sequence is a man aged 60-69 years with acute or convalescent COVID-19. The chain is built from TRBV7-8 and TRBJ2-2, with 8 bases identical to TRBD1. The CDR3 loop is CASSNDRGRLFF. The CDR3 DNA follows: TGTGCCAGCAGCAACGACAGGGGCAGGCTGTTTTTT. The full variable domain, in which reference TRBV7-8 and TRBJ2-2 provide the parts outside the CDR3, is GAGVSQSPRYKVAKRGQDVALRCDPISGHVSLFWYQQALGQGPEFLTYFQNEAQLDKSGLPSDRFFAERPEGSVSTLKIQRTQQEDSAVYLCASSNDRGRLFFGEGSRLTVL.